Listed below are T cell receptor beta chains from one sample, sequenced in a study of blood T cell repertoires in COVID-19. Sequencing used immunoSEQ multiplex PCR; TCRdb keeps in-frame clones, though not all of them. The sample has fewer than 20,000 clones, around 88% seen once; the top ten hold 5%. Input material: PBMCs or T cells enriched from blood (not recorded which). All receptors come from a woman aged 25 to 45 who had recovered from COVID-19. CDR3s include the opening cysteine and the closing phenylalanine or tryptophan. Size tells how often a clone was seen (once, few, many) or the class of an expanded clone, and some rows leave it out.

V: TRBV5-1
size: NA
J: TRBJ1-1
CDR3: CASSSGQWTEAFF

V: TRBV27
size: NA
J: TRBJ2-3
CDR3: CASRRDRSTDTQYF

V: TRBV6-4
size: NA
J: TRBJ2-2
CDR3: CASSPDRARTGELFF

V: TRBV9
size: NA
J: TRBJ2-5
CDR3: CASSVTSGGAGETQYF

V: TRBV10-1
size: NA
J: TRBJ1-5
CDR3: CASSPDRGNQPQHF

V: TRBV18
size: NA
J: TRBJ2-5
CDR3: CASSPARGIQETQYF

V: TRBV27
size: NA
J: TRBJ2-7
CDR3: CASSSFDRGSYEQYF

V: TRBV30
size: NA
J: TRBJ1-6
CDR3: CAWHFRSGFSPLHF

V: TRBV6-2/TRBV6-3
size: NA
J: TRBJ1-2
CDR3: CASSQGVGYTF

V: TRBV4-3
size: NA
J: TRBJ1-2
CDR3: CASSQVPGSNYGYTF

V: TRBV7-2
size: NA
J: TRBJ1-2
CDR3: CASSSQGAGYGYTF

V: TRBV9
size: medium-sized
J: TRBJ2-7
CDR3: CASSASGQGYEQYF

V: TRBV19
size: NA
J: TRBJ2-5
CDR3: CASSILAEETQYF

V: TRBV30
size: NA
J: TRBJ1-5
CDR3: CAWSEMGQGGNQPQHF

V: TRBV7-9
size: NA
J: TRBJ2-2
CDR3: CASSTLAGYTGELFF

V: TRBV2
size: NA
J: TRBJ2-2
CDR3: CASSSTGLAGNTGELFF

V: TRBV7-3
size: NA
J: TRBJ2-2
CDR3: CASSFQTDTGELFF

V: TRBV30
size: NA
J: TRBJ1-2
CDR3: CAWPGQSYGYTF

V: TRBV11-3
size: medium-sized
J: TRBJ2-1
CDR3: CASSPGTGIHNEQFF

V: TRBV7-2
size: NA
J: TRBJ1-5
CDR3: CASSLSVLGANRGPQHF

V: TRBV27
size: NA
J: TRBJ1-5
CDR3: CASSSRTGQGAGQPQHF

V: TRBV19
size: NA
J: TRBJ2-7
CDR3: CASSPRGDAFYEQYF

V: TRBV10-3
size: NA
J: TRBJ1-1
CDR3: CATEGDGTEAFF

V: TRBV2
size: NA
J: TRBJ1-6
CDR3: CASRWAGVGNSPLHF

V: TRBV7-8
size: NA
J: TRBJ2-5
CDR3: CASSTRLAGGPETQYF

V: TRBV7-9
size: NA
J: TRBJ1-3
CDR3: CASSRGQALGGNTIYF

V: TRBV19
size: NA
J: TRBJ2-5
CDR3: CATHPGGGIETQYF

V: TRBV3-1/TRBV3-2
size: NA
J: TRBJ1-1
CDR3: CASSQGGGRTEAFF

V: TRBV10-3
size: NA
J: TRBJ2-1
CDR3: CAISDPGGQFF

V: TRBV19
size: few
J: TRBJ1-4
CDR3: CASNTGTRNEKLFF

V: TRBV19
size: NA
J: TRBJ1-2
CDR3: CASSKSWRGQDYGYTF

V: TRBV19
size: NA
J: TRBJ1-5
CDR3: CASSPRGDSNQPQHF

V: TRBV12-5
size: NA
J: TRBJ2-1
CDR3: CASGLAPRREQFF

V: TRBV27
size: once
J: TRBJ2-1
CDR3: CASSFGFEASNEQFF

V: TRBV12-3/TRBV12-4
size: NA
J: TRBJ1-2
CDR3: CASSDTPNYGYTF

V: TRBV23-1
size: NA
J: TRBJ1-2
CDR3: CASSQFRQGASVGYGYTF

V: TRBV12-3/TRBV12-4
size: NA
J: TRBJ1-2
CDR3: CASSFGVEGYTF

V: TRBV13
size: NA
J: TRBJ2-7
CDR3: CASSSRDRGRPYEQYF

V: TRBV10-3
size: NA
J: TRBJ2-1
CDR3: CATVGDGGREGNNYNEQFF

V: TRBV4-3
size: NA
J: TRBJ1-5
CDR3: CASSQEVGTVNQPQHF

V: TRBV2
size: NA
J: TRBJ1-4
CDR3: CASRDYRDSEKLFF

V: TRBV5-1
size: NA
J: TRBJ1-1
CDR3: CASSLIGQGTEAFF

V: TRBV6-5
size: NA
J: TRBJ2-7
CDR3: CASSPIVYRVEEQYF

V: TRBV3-1/TRBV3-2
size: NA
J: TRBJ1-2
CDR3: CASSQDGANYGYTF

V: TRBV6-2/TRBV6-3
size: NA
J: TRBJ2-2
CDR3: CASSKGEGTGELFF

V: TRBV5-1
size: NA
J: TRBJ1-6
CDR3: CASSVTGGENSPLHF

V: TRBV7-8
size: NA
J: TRBJ2-5
CDR3: CASSSKGVQGGETQYF